This passage covers 17 T cell receptor beta chains from one sample sequenced in a study of blood T cell repertoires in COVID-19. Sequencing used immunoSEQ multiplex PCR; TCRdb keeps in-frame clones, though not all of them. Among some 300,000 clones listed, about nine tenths were seen once. The specimen was peripheral blood. The receptors stem from a woman between 50 and 59 years old with COVID-19, enrolled during active disease.

This clone was seen once. The chain carries TRBV7-9 and TRBJ2-4; 10 bases agree with TRBD2. V was clipped by 7 bases and J by 1 base; unmatched bases: 1. CDR1 and CDR2 from the germline V gene are SEHNR and FQNEAQ (reference sequence). This CDR3 has 14 amino acids. CDR3 in amino acids: CASTSGSAKNIQYF. CDR3 nucleotides: TGTGCCAGCACTAGCGGGAGTGCCAAAAACATTCAGTACTTC.

The chain couples TRBV7-2 to TRBJ2-1; the match to TRBD2 covers 11 bases. Losses at the gene ends were 1 base for V and 7 bases for J; bases not matched to a gene: 3. This CDR3 comprises 15 residues. From germline, CDR1 is SGHTA and CDR2 FQGNSA. CDR3 in amino acids: CASSLDSGRGNEQFF. Written as DNA, the CDR3 is TGTGCCAGCAGCTTAGATAGCGGGAGGGGGAATGAGCAGTTCTTC.

The J gene is TRBJ1-3, the V gene TRBV30, with D tentatively TRBD1 (6 bases). The germline V gene has CDR1 GTSNPN and CDR2 SVGIG (reference sequence). With 3 bases removed from V and 0 bases from J, the gap between germline ends came to 15 bases. This CDR3 region has 16 residues. The chain's CDR3 is CAWSTGILLSGNTIYF. The CDR3 nucleotides read TGTGCCTGGAGCACAGGGATCCTACTCTCTGGAAACACCATATATTTT.

The chain has TRBV11-3 and TRBJ2-7, with 7 bases lining up with TRBD2. The CDR3 contains 15 residues. Germline CDR1 and CDR2: SGHNT and YENEEA. The V segment lost 2 bases and the J segment 2 bases; nucleotides outside the gene matches: 6. The CDR3 sequence: CASSLLTGGPYEQYF. CDR3 DNA: TGTGCCAGCAGCTTACTAACGGGAGGCCCCTACGAGCAGTACTTC.

The chain links TRBV7-8 to TRBJ2-1; possibly TRBD2 for D (5 bases). CDR3 length equals 17 residues. CDR1 and CDR2 from the germline V gene are SGHVS and FQNEAQ. The V and J ends lost 5 bases and 9 bases respectively, with 26 bases between them. CDR3 DNA sequence: TGTGCCAGCAGCCAAACCCCACAGCCGTCGGGGTTCACTGAGCAGTTCTTC. Its translation is CASSQTPQPSGFTEQFF.

The chain uses TRBV27 and TRBJ2-2, with TRBD2 as a possible D gene (5 bases). Germline V gene sequence: CDR1 MNHEY, CDR2 SMNVEV (reference sequence). The length of the CDR3 is 14 residues. V lost 8 bases, J lost 2 bases, and 12 bases lay in between. The CDR3 coding sequence is TGTGCCAGCCGGGGATTCCTTAACACCGGGGAGCTGTTTTTT. Amino acid sequence: CASRGFLNTGELFF.

V is TRBV27 and J is TRBJ2-1, with 7 bases fitting TRBD2. V was clipped by 7 bases and J by 6 bases; unmatched bases: 9. CDR1 and CDR2 (germline): MNHEY, SMNVEV (reference sequence). The CDR3 has 14 residues. The CDR3 DNA reads as TGTGCCAGCAAGAGACAAGCGGGAATCAATGAGCAGTTCTTC. This sequence encodes CASKRQAGINEQFF.

The chain couples TRBV6-5 to TRBJ1-4; 8 positions agree with TRBD1. CDR3 length: 15 residues. Looked up from germline, CDR1 is MNHEY and CDR2 is SVGAGI. Unmatched junction bases numbered 4, after V lost 7 bases and J lost 0 bases. In DNA, the CDR3 is TGTGCCAGCAACCCGACAGGGGCAACTAATGAAAAACTGTTTTTT. Its translation is CASNPTGATNEKLFF.

In this sample, this clone turned up once. The rearrangement joins TRBV2 to TRBJ1-2; D gene ambiguous. Germline V gene lookup returns CDR1 SNHLY and CDR2 FYNNEI. The CDR3 is made up of 13 amino acids. V dropped 6 bases and J dropped 7 bases, with 15 bases sitting between them. The CDR3 spells CASSVTISLGYTF. The CDR3 DNA is TGTGCCAGCAGCGTGACAATCTCTCTTGGCTACACCTTC.

This chain links TRBV6-1 with TRBJ1-1, with 8 bases lining up with TRBD1. The CDR3 is 14 amino acids. V gave up 6 bases and J gave up 4 bases; unmatched junction bases: 7. Germline V CDR1 and CDR2: MNHNS, SASEGT. DNA for the CDR3: TGTGCCAGCAGGCCACAGGGGGTCGGCACTGAAGCTTTCTTT. As protein: CASRPQGVGTEAFF.

The rearrangement uses TRBV18 and TRBJ2-6, with 12 bases aligning to TRBD2. CDR1 and CDR2 from the germline V gene are KGHSH and LQKENI. The CDR3 covers 19 residues. V shed 4 bases and J 0 bases; nucleotides not matched to a gene: 7. The CDR3 region has the DNA TGTGCCAGCTCACGCGATTTGACTAGCGGGAGCTCTGGGGCCAACGTCCTGACTTTC. Translating gives CASSRDLTSGSSGANVLTF. Full variable domain (outside the CDR3, taken from reference TRBV18 and TRBJ2-6): NAGVMQNPRHLVRRRGQEARLRCSPMKGHSHVYWYRQLPEEGLKFMVYLQKENIIDESGMPKERFSAEFPKEGPSILRIQQVVRGDSAAYFCASSRDLTSGSSGANVLTFGAGSRLTVL.

The rearrangement links TRBV18 to TRBJ2-6; unclear D gene. Germline V CDR1 and CDR2: KGHSH, LQKENI. Trimming cost V 3 bases and J 2 bases, with 8 bases left between them. The CDR3 is 15 residues long. CDR3 sequence (DNA): TGTGCCAGCTCACCCGAGGTCGCTGGGGCCAACGTCCTGACTTTC. It is translated as CASSPEVAGANVLTF.

The chain uses TRBV5-1 and TRBJ1-3; D remains ambiguous. Germline V lookup: CDR1 SGHRS, CDR2 YFSETQ. V lost 0 bases and J 0 bases, leaving 10 bases between the germline ends. This CDR3 spans 16 amino acids. CDR3 region: CASSLGIAGSGNTIYF. In nucleotides, the CDR3 is TGCGCCAGCAGCTTGGGAATAGCGGGCTCTGGAAACACCATATATTTT.

This rearrangement joins TRBV30 to TRBJ1-6, with 9 bases matching TRBD1. With V trimmed by 7 bases and J by 13 bases, 8 bases remained unmatched. This CDR3 is built from 12 residues. Germline V gene lookup returns CDR1 GTSNPN and CDR2 SVGIG (reference sequence). CDR3 protein: CAYDRGYNPLHF. The CDR3 nucleotides are TGTGCCTATGACAGGGGGTATAACCCCCTCCACTTT.

The chain carries TRBV14 and TRBJ2-1; TRBD1 agrees at 10 bases. V lost 1 base and J lost 5; bases outside the gene matches: 11. CDR1 and CDR2 (germline): SGHDN, FVKESK. The CDR3 has 18 amino acids. The CDR3 is CASSQASWDRGTHNEQFF. In nucleotides, the CDR3 is TGTGCCAGCAGCCAAGCCTCCTGGGACAGGGGTACCCACAATGAGCAGTTCTTC.

A remark on this clone: Germline and junction disagree at one end, which may indicate a read error. V and J are TRBV18 and TRBJ1-2; D uncertain. Germline CDR1 is KGHSH and CDR2 is LQKENI. CDR3 size: 14 residues. CDR3 DNA sequence: TGTGCCAGCGCACCCTCCGGGGTAAACTATGGCTACACCTTC. As protein: CASAPSGVNYGYTF.

V and J are TRBV3-1 (or the pseudogene TRBV3-2) and TRBJ1-4, with D possibly TRBD1 on 6 matching bases. In germline, CDR1 is LGHDT, CDR2 YNNKEL (reference sequence). The CDR3 runs 16 residues. V lost 3 bases, J lost 3 bases, and 14 bases lay in between. CDR3 protein: CASSQVTGQSNEKLFF. The CDR3 DNA follows: TGTGCCAGCAGCCAGGTAACGGGACAATCTAATGAAAAACTGTTTTTT.